This TCR beta chain was sequenced for a study of blood T cell repertoires in COVID-19. Looking at the study overall: Italy, Spain and the United States were the sources of the convalescent and acute COVID-19 samples.

Adults between about 18 and 95 years of age took part from about two dozen US areas. Recovery among Cohort 3 donors was established by two negative PCRs, clearance, or symptom resolution. As handled by the study authors: Scientists estimated how many nucleated cells there were by amplifying reference gene primers. Produced via immunoSEQ multiplex PCR; TCRdb's table is partial and in-frame only. The V and J calls and the clone size are those of that table, but D and trimming were determined from the DNA. The sample lists roughly 500,000 clones, more than 75% seen once, with roughly 1.9% in the top ten. CDR1 is SGDLS, CDR2 YYNGEE, per germline. V was pared by 4 bases and J by 6 bases, with 14 bases of the junction left unmatched. The CDR3 runs 16 residues.

This sequence was found in a middle-aged woman who had recovered from COVID-19. This sequence joins TRBV9 and TRBJ1-1, with 8 bases aligning to TRBD1. Sequencing used PBMCs or T cells enriched from blood (not recorded which). CDR3 residues: CASSPEGGTGGSEAFF. CDR3 nucleotide sequence: TGTGCCAGCAGCCCCGAGGGGGGGACAGGCGGCTCTGAAGCTTTCTTT.